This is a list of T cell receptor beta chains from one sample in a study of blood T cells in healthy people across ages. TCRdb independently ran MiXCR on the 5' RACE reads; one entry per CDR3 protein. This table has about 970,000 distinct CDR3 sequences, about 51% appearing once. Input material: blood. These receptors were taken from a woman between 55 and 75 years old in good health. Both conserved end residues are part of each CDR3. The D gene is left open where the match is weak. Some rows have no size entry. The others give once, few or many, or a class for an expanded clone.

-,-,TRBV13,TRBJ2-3,CASSLTPRHRRDTQYF,TGTGCCAGCAGCTTAACCCCCCGCCACCGCCGGGATACGCAGTATTTT
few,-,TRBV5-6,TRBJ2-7,CASSVGVDEQYF,TGTGCCAGTTCGGTGGGGGTCGACGAGCAGTACTTC
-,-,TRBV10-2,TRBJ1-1,CASSLQGAPEAFF,TGCGCCAGCAGTCTTCAGGGTGCCCCTGAAGCTTTCTTT
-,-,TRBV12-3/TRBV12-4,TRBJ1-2,CASSFILLGDGYTF,TGTGCCAGCAGTTTTATTCTGTTGGGAGATGGCTACACCTTC
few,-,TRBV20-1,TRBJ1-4,CSARHQGINEKLFF,TGCAGTGCTAGGCACCAGGGAATTAATGAAAAACTGTTTTTT
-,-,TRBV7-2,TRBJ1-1,CAGSLGAGTNTEAFF,TGTGCCGGCAGCTTAGGAGCAGGGACGAACACTGAAGCTTTCTTT
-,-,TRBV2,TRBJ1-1,CASSGPQESSSEAFF,TGTGCCAGCAGTGGCCCGCAGGAATCCTCTTCCGAAGCTTTCTTT
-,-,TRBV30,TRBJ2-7,CAWGRGPRGVYEQYF,TGTGCCTGGGGGCGAGGACCGAGAGGGGTCTACGAGCAGTACTTC
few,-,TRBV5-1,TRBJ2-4,CASSLVAGPGEQYF,TGCGCCAGCAGCTTGGTCGCAGGGCCAGGGGAGCAGTACTTC
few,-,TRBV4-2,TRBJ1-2,CASSQDKRNYGYTF,TGTGCCAGCAGCCAAGATAAGAGGAACTATGGCTACACCTTC
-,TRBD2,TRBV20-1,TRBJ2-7,CSASQASGYYNEQYF,TGCAGTGCTAGTCAGGCTAGCGGTTACTACAATGAGCAGTACTTC
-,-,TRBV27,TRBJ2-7,CASSPNPLWEQYF,TGTGCCAGCAGCCCAAACCCCCTGTGGGAGCAGTACTTC
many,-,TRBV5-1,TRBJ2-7,CASSLDSGPYEQYF,TGTGCCAGCAGCTTAGACAGCGGGCCCTACGAGCAGTACTTC
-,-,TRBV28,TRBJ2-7,CASSLDGSEQYF,TGTGCCAGCAGTTTGGATGGGTCCGAGCAGTACTTC
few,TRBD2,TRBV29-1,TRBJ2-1,CSVASGRALTAEQFF,TGCAGCGTTGCAAGCGGGAGGGCCCTCACGGCGGAGCAGTTCTTC
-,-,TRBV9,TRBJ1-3,CASSVATGMANTIYF,TGTGCCAGCAGCGTAGCCACTGGAATGGCTAACACCATATATTTT
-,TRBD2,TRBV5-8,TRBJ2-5,CASSLGHLGTSGKETQYF,TGTGCCAGCAGCTTGGGGCACTTGGGGACTAGCGGGAAAGAGACCCAGTACTTC
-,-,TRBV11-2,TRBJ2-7,CASSSLWGEYEQYF,TGTGCCAGCAGCTCCCTTTGGGGGGAATACGAGCAGTACTTC
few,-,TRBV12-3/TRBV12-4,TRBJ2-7,CASSPPSDTYEQYF,TGTGCCAGCAGCCCCCCATCGGATACCTACGAGCAGTACTTC
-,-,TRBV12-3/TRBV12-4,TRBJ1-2,CASQGFYGYTF,TGTGCCAGCCAGGGTTTCTATGGCTACACCTTC
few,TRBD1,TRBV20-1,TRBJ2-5,CSAIRQGLEETQYF,TGCAGTGCTATCAGACAGGGTTTGGAGGAGACCCAGTACTTC
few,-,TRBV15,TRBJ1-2,CATSRETANYGYTF,TGTGCCACCAGCAGAGAGACAGCTAACTATGGCTACACCTTC
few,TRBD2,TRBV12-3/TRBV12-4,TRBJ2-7,CASRTSGRYEQYF,TGTGCCAGCAGAACTAGCGGGAGGTACGAGCAGTACTTC
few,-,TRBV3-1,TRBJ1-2,CASSHWALGYTF,TGTGCCAGCAGCCATTGGGCGCTTGGCTACACCTTC
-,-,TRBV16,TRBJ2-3,CASSQRGKGDTQYF,TGTGCCAGCAGCCAACGGGGGAAAGGGGATACGCAGTATTTT
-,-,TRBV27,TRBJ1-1,CASSPDSGSAEAFF,TGTGCCAGCAGCCCAGACTCAGGGAGCGCTGAAGCTTTCTTT
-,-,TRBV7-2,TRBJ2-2,CASSLVRPGFGTGELFF,TGTGCCAGCAGCTTAGTCAGGCCGGGGTTCGGCACCGGGGAGCTGTTTTTT
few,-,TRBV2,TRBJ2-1,CASTEGRGRNNEQFF,TGTGCCAGCACCGAAGGGAGGGGGCGGAACAATGAGCAGTTCTTC
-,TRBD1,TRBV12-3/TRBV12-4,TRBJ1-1,CASSPGTGANTEAFF,TGTGCCAGCAGCCCGGGGACAGGCGCGAACACTGAAGCTTTCTTT
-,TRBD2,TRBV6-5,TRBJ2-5,CASSYSAEGGLETQYF,TGTGCCAGCAGTTACTCTGCAGAGGGAGGGCTCGAGACCCAGTACTTC
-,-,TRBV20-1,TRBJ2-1,CSARDPERSYNEQFF,TGCAGTGCTAGAGATCCCGAGCGTTCCTACAATGAGCAGTTCTTC
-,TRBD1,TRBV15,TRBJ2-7,CATSRRQGPYEQYF,TGTGCCACCAGCAGAAGACAGGGTCCCTACGAGCAGTACTTC
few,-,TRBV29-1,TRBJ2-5,CSVVSQGGWETQYF,TGCAGCGTTGTATCACAGGGAGGGTGGGAGACCCAGTACTTC
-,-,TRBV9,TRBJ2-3,CATPREPHTDTQYF,TGTGCCACCCCACGGGAACCACACACAGATACGCAGTATTTT
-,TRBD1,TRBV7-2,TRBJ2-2,CASSLEGQRNTGELFF,TGTGCCAGCAGCTTAGAGGGACAGAGAAACACCGGGGAGCTGTTTTTT
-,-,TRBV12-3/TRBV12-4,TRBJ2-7,CASRLGLGSGNEQYF,TGTGCCAGCAGACTAGGTCTGGGTAGTGGCAATGAGCAGTACTTC
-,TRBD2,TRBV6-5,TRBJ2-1,CASSRETSGYNEQFF,TGTGCCAGTTCGAGGGAGACTAGCGGCTACAATGAGCAGTTCTTC
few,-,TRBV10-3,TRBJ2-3,CAISESDFWEGTDTQYF,TGTGCCATCAGTGAGTCGGACTTCTGGGAGGGCACAGATACGCAGTATTTT
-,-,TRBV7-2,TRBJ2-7,CASSRRQGLYEQYF,TGTGCCAGCAGCCGCCGACAGGGACTCTACGAGCAGTACTTC
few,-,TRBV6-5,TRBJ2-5,CASQGRTIKTQYF,TGTGCCAGCCAGGGACGGACAATCAAGACCCAGTACTTC
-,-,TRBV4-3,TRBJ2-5,CASSQGQEETQYF,TGCGCCAGCAGCCAGGGGCAGGAAGAGACCCAGTACTTC
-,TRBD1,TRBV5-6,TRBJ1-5,CASSGGDRADQPQHF,TGTGCCAGCAGCGGGGGGGACAGGGCGGATCAGCCCCAGCATTTT
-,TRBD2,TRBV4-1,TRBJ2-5,CASSQVVLAGSETQYF,TGCGCCAGCAGCCAGGTCGTCCTAGCGGGATCAGAGACCCAGTACTTC
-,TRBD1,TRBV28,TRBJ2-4,CASSLLGTVKNIQYF,TGTGCCAGCAGTTTGCTCGGGACAGTGAAAAACATTCAGTACTTC
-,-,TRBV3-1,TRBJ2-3,CASSQAGAGDTQYF,TGTGCCAGCAGCCAAGCAGGAGCTGGAGATACGCAGTATTTT
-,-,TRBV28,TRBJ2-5,CASTTTRETQYF,TGTGCCAGCACCACCACCCGAGAGACCCAGTACTTC
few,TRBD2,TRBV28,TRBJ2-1,CASSLGLADANEQFF,TGTGCCAGCAGTTTGGGCCTAGCGGACGCCAATGAGCAGTTCTTC
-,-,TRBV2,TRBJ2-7,CASSETVRYF,TGTGCCAGCAGTGAAACGGTGCGGTACTTC
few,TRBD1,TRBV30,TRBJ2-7,CAWKTGGYYEQYF,TGTGCCTGGAAGACAGGGGGCTACTACGAGCAGTACTTC
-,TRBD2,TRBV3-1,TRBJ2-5,CASAIPGGHRTEETQYF,TGTGCCAGCGCAATTCCGGGAGGGCATCGAACGGAGGAGACCCAGTACTTC
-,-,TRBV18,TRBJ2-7,CASSATIYEQYF,TGTGCCAGCTCTGCTACCATATACGAGCAGTACTTC
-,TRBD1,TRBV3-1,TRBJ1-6,CASSQRAGGRSPLHF,TGTGCCAGCAGCCAACGGGCAGGGGGCCGGTCACCCCTCCACTTT
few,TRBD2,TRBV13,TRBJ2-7,CASSHFGLAAREQYF,TGTGCCAGCAGCCACTTCGGACTAGCGGCACGGGAGCAGTACTTC
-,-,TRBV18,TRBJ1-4,CASPPLGQNEKLFF,TGTGCCAGCCCACCCCTCGGACAGAATGAAAAACTGTTTTTT
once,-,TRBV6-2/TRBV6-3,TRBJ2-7,CASSYSSATGPYEQYF,TGTGCCAGCAGTTACTCGAGTGCTACGGGCCCCTACGAGCAGTACTTC
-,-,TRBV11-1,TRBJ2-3,CASNSGRYGTDTQYF,TGTGCCAGCAACTCCGGGCGGTATGGCACAGATACGCAGTATTTT
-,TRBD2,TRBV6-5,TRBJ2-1,CASSPTSARQHNEQFF,TGTGCCAGCAGCCCTACTAGCGCTCGACAGCACAATGAGCAGTTCTTC
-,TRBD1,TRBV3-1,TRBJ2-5,CASSQDTGVRETQYF,TGTGCCAGCAGCCAAGATACAGGGGTTCGAGAGACCCAGTACTTC
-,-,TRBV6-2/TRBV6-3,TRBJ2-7,CASSNRVLREQYF,TGTGCCAGCAGTAACAGGGTTCTTCGCGAGCAGTACTTC
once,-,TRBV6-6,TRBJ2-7,CASSYSSSGNYEQYF,TGTGCCAGCAGTTACTCGAGTAGCGGTAACTACGAGCAGTACTTC